In this sample, the clone carrying this T cell receptor beta chain turned up a few times. Its antigen is unidentified. The data are from a study of glioma-infiltrating T cells. Regarding the study as a whole: Only very few CDR3 sequences appeared in both tissue and blood. Gliomas, especially low-grade, showed above-expected tissue-blood divergence; non-neoplastic patients showed below.

Looked up from germline, CDR1 is KGHSH and CDR2 is LQKENI. The CDR3 is 13 amino acids. The V gene lost 3 bases and the J gene lost 5 bases, with 11 bases spanning the gap. Using RNA template, CDR3s of TCR alpha and beta were amplified with iRepertoire arm-PCR. MiXCR, applied by TCRdb to the multiplex PCR reads, yields one record per CDR3 protein. This sample has some 160,000 distinct CDR3 sequences, with roughly 45% found just once. What was sequenced was glioma tissue, nonneoplastic brain tissue, or PBMCs (not recorded which). The chain uses TRBV18 and TRBJ2-7; D call uncertain. This clonotype was sampled from a human donor with low-grade glioma or glioblastoma, undergoing nonglioma brain surgery, or in good health (not recorded which). The CDR3 nucleotides are TGTGCCAGCTCACCTTTGGTGGGCAACGAGCAGTACTTC. Its protein product is CASSPLVGNEQYF. The whole variable domain, remainder taken from reference TRBV18 and TRBJ2-7, is NAGVMQNPRHLVRRRGQEARLRCSPMKGHSHVYWYRQLPEEGLKFMVYLQKENIIDESGMPKERFSAEFPKEGPSILRIQQVVRGDSAAYFCASSPLVGNEQYFGPGTRLTVT.